These 14 T cell receptor beta chains share one sample of origin, sequenced in a study of glioma-infiltrating T cells after dendritic cell vaccination (dated by TCRdb to about 2016). Library method: the immunoSEQ multiplex PCR assay. TCRdb obtained this table from immuneACCESS and retained in-frame rearrangements with V and J assigned. These tables miss some clones; where compared with another copy, unresolved V genes account for less than half of the shortfall, and the remainder is unexplained. The sample table contains over 90,000 clones; only one count was recorded for around 81% of them. The biggest ten clones account for less than 15% of the sample. The sample consisted of blood, taken before dendritic cell vaccination. These receptors were collected from a human donor with glioblastoma.

This clone has only a few counts. This chain links TRBV19 with TRBJ1-2; no reliable D call. Germline-derived CDR1 and CDR2 are LNHDA and SQIVND (reference sequence). V lost 8 bases, J lost 0 bases, and 13 bases lay in between. This CDR3 is 14 amino acids long. CDR3 region: CASRPDSANYGYTF. DNA for the CDR3: TGTGCCAGTCGCCCCGACTCCGCTAACTATGGCTACACCTTC.

This chain uses TRBV7-2 with TRBJ2-7, with 11 bases that match TRBD1. The CDR3 has 14 residues. Germline CDR1 reads SGHTA; CDR2 reads FQGNSA. Trimming took 5 bases from V and 6 from J; bases not matched to a gene: 6. In DNA, the CDR3 is TGTGCCAGCAGCCGAAGGACAGGGGGCGTCGAGCAGTACTTC. Its protein is CASSRRTGGVEQYF.

The rearrangement joins TRBV6-6 to TRBJ1-2, with unresolved D. Germline CDR1 MNHNY, CDR2 SVGAGI (reference sequence). The CDR3 is 14 amino acids. V lost 10 bases and J lost 0, with 15 bases in between. CDR3 loop: CATQGRESNYGYTF. The CDR3 DNA sequence: TGTGCCACCCAAGGCCGGGAATCTAACTATGGCTACACCTTC.

This chain joins TRBV29-1 and TRBJ2-6, with D perhaps matching TRBD1 (7 bases). Germline lookup yields CDR1 SQVTM and CDR2 ANQGSEA. The CDR3 is made up of 17 amino acids. The V end was cut by 4 bases, the J end by 3 bases, with 19 bases between. The CDR3 bases are TGCAGCGTTGGCGGGGACAGAGAATCGTTTGGGGCCAACGTCCTGACTTTC. Amino acid sequence: CSVGGDRESFGANVLTF.

V usage is TRBV4-3 and J usage is TRBJ1-2; D is unclear. CDR3 size: 15 residues. Germline CDR1 reads LGHNA; CDR2 reads YSLEER. V lost 5 bases and J 3 bases, leaving 16 bases between the germline ends. In DNA, the CDR3 is TGCGCCAGCAGCTTGGATTTGACAACAGACTATGGCTACACCTTC. Translated: CASSLDLTTDYGYTF.

This chain links TRBV4-3 with TRBJ2-7; 10 bases are shared with TRBD1. J was trimmed by 5 bases and V by 3 bases; bases with no gene match: 7. This CDR3 is built from 15 residues. Germline V gene lookup returns CDR1 LGHNA and CDR2 YSLEER. In DNA form, the CDR3 reads TGCGCCAGCAGCCAGGGGACAGGGGAATTTCACGAGCAGTACTTC. Its translation is CASSQGTGEFHEQYF.

The chain recombines TRBV4-1 with TRBJ1-2, with D unclear. Between the trimmed V and J ends, which lost 1 base and 0 bases, there was a span of 6 bases. From germline, CDR1 is MGHRA and CDR2 YSYEKL. The CDR3 sequence is 14 residues long. The CDR3 sequence: CASSQAISNYGYTF. DNA for the CDR3: TGCGCCAGCAGCCAAGCTATCTCTAACTATGGCTACACCTTC.

The V call is TRBV6-6, the J call TRBJ2-3; a weak D match, TRBD1 (5 bases). This CDR3 has 15 residues. In germline, CDR1 is MNHNY, CDR2 SVGAGI (reference sequence). V dropped 8 bases and J dropped 4 bases, with 19 bases sitting between them. The CDR3 reads CASGPPISRADTQYF. Here the CDR3 DNA reads TGTGCCAGCGGCCCCCCTATTAGCAGGGCAGATACGCAGTATTTT.

The rearrangement uses TRBV5-1 and TRBJ2-2, with TRBD2 as a possible D gene (6 bases). Trimming stripped 0 bases from V and 7 bases from J, with 13 bases between. Germline V gene data show CDR1 as SGHRS and CDR2 as YFSETQ. The CDR3 runs to 15 residues. Here the CDR3 DNA reads TGCGCCAGCAGCTTGGTTCCTAGCGAGGGCGGGGAGCTGTTTTTT. It codes for CASSLVPSEGGELFF.

About this clone itself: This CDR3 is also generated by other DNA sequences in the sample. The chain recombines TRBV4-1 with TRBJ2-7; D is perhaps TRBD1 (5 bases). The CDR3 extends over 13 amino acids. Germline lookup yields CDR1 MGHRA and CDR2 YSYEKL. With 1 base removed from V and 6 bases from J, the gap between germline ends came to 10 bases. CDR3 sequence (DNA): TGCGCCAGCAGCCAAGGAAGGGGTGGCGAGCAGTACTTC. Its protein is CASSQGRGGEQYF.

This chain uses TRBV11-3 with TRBJ2-4, with TRBD2 matching 7 bases. CDR1 is SGHNT and CDR2 is YENEEA in the germline V gene. V was clipped by 0 bases and J by 6 bases; unmatched bases: 14. The CDR3 contains 18 residues. The CDR3 here is CASSLDSLGWTSPNIQYF. CDR3 sequence (DNA): TGTGCCAGCAGCTTAGATAGTCTCGGCTGGACTAGTCCAAACATTCAGTACTTC.

The chain uses TRBV11-3 and TRBJ1-1; D is perhaps TRBD1 (5 bases). This CDR3 region has 12 residues. Trimming cost V 5 bases and J 3 bases, with 7 bases left between them. Germline V lookup: CDR1 SGHNT, CDR2 YENEEA. Written as DNA, the CDR3 is TGTGCCAGCAGCAAAGGGGACACTGAAGCTTTCTTT. It translates to CASSKGDTEAFF.

The table lists this clone with a count of one. This CDR3 reads CASSLSPGMNTEAFF. The DNA of the CDR3 is TGTGCCAGCAGCTTAAGTCCGGGGATGAACACTGAAGCTTTCTTT. This chain joins TRBV7-3 and TRBJ1-1; the D is unclear. This CDR3 has 15 amino acids. Germline CDR1 SGHTA, CDR2 FQGTGA. V was pared by 1 base and J by 0 bases, with 9 bases between.

This clone turned up a few times. This sequence joins TRBV4-3 and TRBJ1-2, with D hard to call. V was trimmed by 4 bases and J by 6 bases, leaving 12 bases between them. Per the germline V gene, CDR1 is LGHNA and CDR2 is YSLEER. The CDR3 sequence is 13 residues long. CDR3 sequence: CASSPRGLDGYTF. CDR3 bases: TGCGCCAGCAGCCCACGAGGACTTGATGGCTACACCTTC.